These T cell receptor beta chains were read from a single sample in a study of spatial heterogeneity in lung cancer. MiXCR was run by TCRdb on the 5' RACE reads, yielding one entry per CDR3 protein. This sample carries about 100,000 distinct CDR3 sequences, approximately 4.7% of them seen once, and the ten largest clones take 21%. The sample was lung tumor tissue, taken at surgery. These receptors were taken from a male donor with early-stage non-small cell lung cancer. Each CDR3 is given with its conserved first and last residue. The D gene is left open where the match is weak. A row's size may be missing; if present it is once, few, many or a size class.

cdr3_aa cdr3_nt v_call d_call clone_size j_call
CASSLSGPRTAKNIQYF TGTGCCAGCAGTTTATCAGGTCCGCGCACGGCCAAAAACATTCAGTACTTC TRBV12-3/TRBV12-4 - many TRBJ2-4
CATTKERLTYEQYF TGTGCCACCACGAAGGAGCGACTGACCTACGAGCAGTACTTC TRBV15 - many TRBJ2-7
CASKFATLNTDTQYF TGTGCCAGCAAGTTCGCCACACTAAACACAGATACGCAGTATTTT TRBV6-1 - many TRBJ2-3
CATSRDLSYEQYF TGTGCCACCAGCAGAGATCTATCATACGAGCAGTACTTC TRBV15 - many TRBJ2-7
CASSLHLGGLSYEQYF TGTGCCAGCAGCTTACATTTGGGAGGCCTCTCCTACGAGCAGTACTTC TRBV7-9 - many TRBJ2-7
CATSREMSGSLYNEQFF TGTGCCACCAGCAGAGAGATGAGCGGGAGTCTTTACAATGAGCAGTTCTTC TRBV15 TRBD2 few TRBJ2-1
CASSPDSQGTYEQYF TGTGCCAGCTCACCAGATAGTCAGGGTACCTACGAGCAGTACTTC TRBV18 - many TRBJ2-7
CASSQDEGRITF TGTGCCAGCAGCCAAGATGAGGGTCGCATCACCTTC TRBV3-1 - many TRBJ1-2
CASSGGQGSTDTQYF TGTGCCAGCAGTGGGGGACAGGGAAGCACAGATACGCAGTATTTT TRBV2 TRBD1 many TRBJ2-3
CASTPGQTSDTQYF TGTGCCAGCACCCCGGGACAGACATCAGATACGCAGTATTTT TRBV11-2 TRBD1 - TRBJ2-3
CASSYSSSEQYF TGTGCCAGCAGTTACTCGAGTAGCGAGCAGTACTTC TRBV6-6 - many TRBJ2-7
CASSPPFGSGNNEQFF TGTGCCAGCAGTCCTCCCTTCGGTAGCGGTAACAATGAGCAGTTCTTC TRBV28 - many TRBJ2-1
CASSFTPGTSDYEQYF TGCGCCAGCAGCTTTACGCCCGGGACTAGCGACTACGAGCAGTACTTC TRBV5-1 TRBD2 many TRBJ2-7
CASSTGGLYSNQPQHF TGTGCCAGCAGCACCGGCGGATTATATAGCAATCAGCCCCAGCATTTT TRBV7-6 - many TRBJ1-5
CASSGDLLQPQHF TGCGCCAGCAGTGGGGACCTATTACAGCCCCAGCATTTT TRBV10-2 - - TRBJ1-5
CASSFGQEREAFF TGTGCCAGCAGCTTTGGACAGGAGCGTGAAGCTTTCTTT TRBV11-3 TRBD1 many TRBJ1-1
CASSARTARIDEQFF TGTGCCAGCAGCGCGCGGACAGCGAGGATCGATGAGCAGTTCTTC TRBV3-1 - - TRBJ2-1
CASSLPGGTEAFF TGTGCCAGCAGCCTGCCCGGGGGCACTGAAGCTTTCTTT TRBV11-2 - many TRBJ1-1
CASSLAGTGNTIYF TGTGCCAGCAGCTTAGCGGGGACTGGAAACACCATATATTTT TRBV7-9 - many TRBJ1-3
CASSSPGRDDEKLFF TGTGCCAGCAGTTCACCGGGCAGAGATGATGAAAAACTGTTTTTT TRBV28 - many TRBJ1-4
CAVKPGHHEAFF TGTGCTGTTAAGCCAGGCCACCATGAAGCTTTCTTT TRBV12-5 - few TRBJ1-1
CASSIWRREQFF TGTGCCAGCAGCATTTGGAGGCGGGAGCAGTTCTTC TRBV13 - many TRBJ2-1